The sample holds a few counts of the clone carrying this TCR delta chain. Its cognate antigen is unknown. TCR cDNA was made from PBMC RNA with gamma- and delta-chain-specific primers. TCRdb reanalysed the RT-PCR reads via CATT. This table has 680 or so delta-chain clones, roughly 29% appearing once. The data derive from a study of delta chains in infants with herpesvirus infections. Turning to the study itself: From birth, Ugandan infants were followed prospectively for primary CMV infection. Findings and limits, study-wide: Among 15 to 20 CMV-infected infants, several showed the public Vdelta1 clonotype.

Germline V gene sequence: CDR1 TSWWSYY, CDR2 QGS. The CDR3 contains 18 residues. The germline V and J ends were trimmed by 3 bases and 0 bases, with 20 bases remaining between them. The sample in question was peripheral blood, obtained at time point 2 of longitudinal follow-up. This sequence was found in a human donor who was a Ugandan infant, either HIV-exposed or HIV-unexposed (not recorded which). V gene TRDV1 combines with J gene TRDJ1; D gene uncertain. CDR3 in DNA: TGTGCTCTTGGGGACCTGCCTCCTTACTCCCCGTACACCGATAAACTCATCTTT. Its protein product is CALGDLPPYSPYTDKLIF.